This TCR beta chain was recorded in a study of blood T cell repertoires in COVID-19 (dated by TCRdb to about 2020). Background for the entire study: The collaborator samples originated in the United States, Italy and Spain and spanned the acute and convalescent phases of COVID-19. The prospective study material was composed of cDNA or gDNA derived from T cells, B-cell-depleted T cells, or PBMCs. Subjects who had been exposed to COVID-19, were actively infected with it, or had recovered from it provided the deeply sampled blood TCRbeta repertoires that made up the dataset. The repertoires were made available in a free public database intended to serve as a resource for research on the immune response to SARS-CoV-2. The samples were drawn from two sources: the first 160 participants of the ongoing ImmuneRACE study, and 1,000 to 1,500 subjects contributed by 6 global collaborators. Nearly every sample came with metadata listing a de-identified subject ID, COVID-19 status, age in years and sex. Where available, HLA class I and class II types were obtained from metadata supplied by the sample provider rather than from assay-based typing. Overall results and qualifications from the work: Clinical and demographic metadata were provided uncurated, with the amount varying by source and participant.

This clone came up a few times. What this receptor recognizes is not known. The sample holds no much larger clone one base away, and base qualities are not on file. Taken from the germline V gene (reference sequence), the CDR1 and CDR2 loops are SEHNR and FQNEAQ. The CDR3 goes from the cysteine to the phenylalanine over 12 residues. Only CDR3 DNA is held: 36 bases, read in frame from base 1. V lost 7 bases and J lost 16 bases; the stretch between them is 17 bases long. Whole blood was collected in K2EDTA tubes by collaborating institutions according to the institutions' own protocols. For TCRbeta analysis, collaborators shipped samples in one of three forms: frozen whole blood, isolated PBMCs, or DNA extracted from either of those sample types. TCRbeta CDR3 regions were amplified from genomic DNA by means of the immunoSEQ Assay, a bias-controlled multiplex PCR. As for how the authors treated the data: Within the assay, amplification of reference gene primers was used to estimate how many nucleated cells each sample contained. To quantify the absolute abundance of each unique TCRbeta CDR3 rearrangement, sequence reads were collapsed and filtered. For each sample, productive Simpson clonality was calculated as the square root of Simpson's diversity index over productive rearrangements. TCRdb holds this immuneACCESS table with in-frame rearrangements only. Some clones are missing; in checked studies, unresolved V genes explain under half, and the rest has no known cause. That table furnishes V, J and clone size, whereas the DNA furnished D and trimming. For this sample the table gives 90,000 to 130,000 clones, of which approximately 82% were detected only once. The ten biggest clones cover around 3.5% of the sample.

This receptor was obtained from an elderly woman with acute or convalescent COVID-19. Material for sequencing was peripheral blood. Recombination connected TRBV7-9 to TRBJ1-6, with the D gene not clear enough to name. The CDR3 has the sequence CASTTGPGVLHF. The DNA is TGTGCCAGCACCACCGGTCCGGGAGTACTCCACTTT. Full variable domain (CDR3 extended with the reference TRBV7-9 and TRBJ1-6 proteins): DTGVSQNPRHKITKRGQNVTFRCDPISEHNRLYWYRQTLGQGPEFLTYFQNEAQLEKSRLLSDRFSAERPKGSFSTLEIQRTEQGDSAMYLCASTTGPGVLHFGNGTRLTVT.